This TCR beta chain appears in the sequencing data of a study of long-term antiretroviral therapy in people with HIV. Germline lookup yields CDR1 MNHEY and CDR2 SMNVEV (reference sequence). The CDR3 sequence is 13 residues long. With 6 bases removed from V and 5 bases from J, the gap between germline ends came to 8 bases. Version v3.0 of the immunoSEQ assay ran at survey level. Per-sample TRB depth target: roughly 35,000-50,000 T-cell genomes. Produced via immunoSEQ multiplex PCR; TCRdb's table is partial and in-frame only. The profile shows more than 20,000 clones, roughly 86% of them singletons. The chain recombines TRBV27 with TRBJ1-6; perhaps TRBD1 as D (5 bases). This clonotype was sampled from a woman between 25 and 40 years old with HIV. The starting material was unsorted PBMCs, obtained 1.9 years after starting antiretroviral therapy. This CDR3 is CASRGLHNSPLHF. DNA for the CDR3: TGTGCCAGCAGGGGGCTCCATAATTCACCCCTCCACTTT.